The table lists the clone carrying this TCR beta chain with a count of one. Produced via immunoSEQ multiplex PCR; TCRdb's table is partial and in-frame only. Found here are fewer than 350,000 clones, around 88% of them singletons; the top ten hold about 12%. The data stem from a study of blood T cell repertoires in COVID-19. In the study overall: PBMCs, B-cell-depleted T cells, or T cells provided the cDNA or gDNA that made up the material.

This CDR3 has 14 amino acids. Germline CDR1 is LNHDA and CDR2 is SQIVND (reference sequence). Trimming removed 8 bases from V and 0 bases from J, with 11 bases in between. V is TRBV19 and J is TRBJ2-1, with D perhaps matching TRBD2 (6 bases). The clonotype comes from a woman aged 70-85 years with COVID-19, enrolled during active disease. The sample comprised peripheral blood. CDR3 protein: CASGRRNSYNEQFF. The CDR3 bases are TGTGCCAGTGGGAGGAGGAACTCCTACAATGAGCAGTTCTTC.